The rows below give T cell receptor beta chains drawn from one sample of a study of metastatic and nonmetastatic thyroid tumors. TCRdb reassembled clones from the PCR reads with MiXCR. This sample has almost 85,000 clones, with under 15% found just once. Sequencing used tumor tissue. These receptors were obtained from a female donor with papillary thyroid cancer or a benign thyroid nodule (not recorded which). Some clones in this sample may be carry-over from other donors' samples. The CDR3 runs from the conserved cysteine through the conserved F or W. Each record gives: J gene, D gene, V gene, clone size, CDR3 DNA, CDR3 protein. D genes are given only for firm matches. Clone size is not always given. Where it is, it says once, few, many or a class for expanded clones.

TRBJ2-5 TRBD1 TRBV6-1 many TGTGCCAGCAAGGTTGGCAGGGGGCTTCAAGAGACCCAGTACTTC CASKVGRGLQETQYF
TRBJ1-1 TRBD1 TRBV5-1 - TGCGCCAGCAGCTTGAGAGGGCAGGGGGGTCTCAACACTGAAGCTTTCTTT CASSLRGQGGLNTEAFF
TRBJ2-1 - TRBV19 many TGTGCCAGTAGTTTGGGTTTTTCCTACAATGAGCAGTTCTTC CASSLGFSYNEQFF
TRBJ2-1 - TRBV7-2 many TGTGCCAGCAGCTTAGCAGGGGCCAGCTCCTACAATGAGCAGTTCTTC CASSLAGASSYNEQFF
TRBJ2-5 - TRBV7-9 - TGTGCCAGCAGCTTAGACCGCTACAGGGACCAGACCCAGTACTTC CASSLDRYRDQTQYF
TRBJ1-5 TRBD1 TRBV20-1 many TGCAGTGCCCAGGACAGGGGAGGACAGCCCCAGCATTTT CSAQDRGGQPQHF
TRBJ2-3 - TRBV5-1 many TGCGCCAGCAGCCTGAGGGCGGATACGCAGTATTTT CASSLRADTQYF
TRBJ1-2 - TRBV14 many TGTGCCAGCAGCCAAGAGTATTTTGATGGCTACACCTTC CASSQEYFDGYTF
TRBJ1-1 - TRBV20-1 - TGCAGTGGTTCGGGGAAGAAAGCTTTCTTT CSGSGKKAFF
TRBJ2-3 - TRBV20-1 many TGCAGTGCTAGCCCCAGGGAGAGAGGCACAGATACGCAGTATTTT CSASPRERGTDTQYF
TRBJ1-1 - TRBV19 many TGTGCCAGTAGTTCGTCCATCAACACTGAAGCTTTCTTT CASSSSINTEAFF
TRBJ1-3 - TRBV11-3 many TGTGCCAGCAGTTGGTTGGGCGTATCGGCAAACACCATATATTTT CASSWLGVSANTIYF
TRBJ2-3 TRBD1 TRBV11-3 many TGTGCCAGCAGCCCCGGGGACAGCAGCAGCACAGATACGCAGTATTTT CASSPGDSSSTDTQYF
TRBJ1-5 - TRBV20-1 many TGCAGTGCTAGACAGCCCCAGCATTTT CSARQPQHF
TRBJ1-6 - TRBV7-8 many TGTGCCAGCAGCTTAGGTTGGCAGGGAAATTCACCCCTCCACTTT CASSLGWQGNSPLHF
TRBJ1-4 TRBD1 TRBV7-9 many TGTGCCGGGGGGACAGGGGGCTTTCGAGAGCCTGAAAAACTGTTTTTT CAGGTGGFREPEKLFF
TRBJ2-7 - TRBV3-1 many TGTGCCAGCAGCCAAGTTAGAAACGAGCAGTACTTC CASSQVRNEQYF
TRBJ2-7 - TRBV27 many TGTGCCAGCAGGCCCCTAGGTTCAACCTACGAGCAGTACTTC CASRPLGSTYEQYF
TRBJ2-2 - TRBV6-2/TRBV6-3 few TGTGCCAGCAGTTACTTTGCGGGAAACACCGCGGAGCTGTTTTTT CASSYFAGNTAELFF
TRBJ1-2 TRBD1 TRBV5-1 - TGCGCCAGCAGCTCACGACAGGGGGAGGGATATGGATACACCTTC CASSSRQGEGYGYTF
TRBJ2-3 - TRBV30 many TGTGCCGGCAGCGTTGCAGATACGCAGTATTTT CAGSVADTQYF
TRBJ1-4 - TRBV2 many TGTGCCAGCAGCGAAGAGGCAGGCCGGCATGAAAAACTGTTTTTT CASSEEAGRHEKLFF
TRBJ2-7 - TRBV5-1 - TGCGCCAGCAGCTTGGGAAGGGCGGGTGAGCAGTACTTC CASSLGRAGEQYF
TRBJ1-1 TRBD1 TRBV11-2 - TGTGCCAGCAGCTTAGCTTTCTTAGGGGGCTCTGAAGCTTTCTTT CASSLAFLGGSEAFF
TRBJ2-7 - TRBV7-9 many TGTGCCAGCAGCTTTTCTCAGGGGATGGTCTCCTACGAGCAGTACTTC CASSFSQGMVSYEQYF
TRBJ1-1 - TRBV11-3 many TGTGCCAGCAGCTTGGGACACGCTAGTCCTGAAGCTTTCTTT CASSLGHASPEAFF
TRBJ1-6 TRBD1 TRBV19 many TGTGCCAGTAGCAGGACAGGGGAATCACCCCTCCACTTT CASSRTGESPLHF
TRBJ1-2 - TRBV6-6 many TGTGCCAGCAGTTACGCAGGGGCCTATGGCTACACCTTC CASSYAGAYGYTF
TRBJ2-3 TRBD2 TRBV19 many TGTGCCAGTAGGACTAGCGGGGTTAGCACAGATACGCAGTATTTT CASRTSGVSTDTQYF
TRBJ2-1 - TRBV11-3 many TGTGCCAGCAGCTTAGGGGCGGGCTGGAGATACAATGAGCAGTTCTTC CASSLGAGWRYNEQFF
TRBJ1-1 - TRBV28 many TGTGCCACCACGTATGGGGTAGGAAGGCCTGAAGCTTTCTTT CATTYGVGRPEAFF
TRBJ2-1 - TRBV6-2/TRBV6-3 many TGTGCCAGCAGTTACCTAACTACCGAGCAGTTCTTC CASSYLTTEQFF
TRBJ2-5 TRBD2 TRBV7-9 many TGTGCCAGCAGCTTAGTGGCTAGCGGGGGACAAGAGACCCAGTACTTC CASSLVASGGQETQYF
TRBJ2-2 - TRBV14 many TGTGCCAGCAGCCAAGAAAACCGTGGGGGCGGGGAGCTGTTTTTT CASSQENRGGGELFF